Below are 20 T cell receptor beta chains sequenced from a single sample in a study of CD8+ T cells in alopecia areata. Once RNA had been extracted, it was reverse transcribed into cDNA to act as the sequencing template. The data were produced by immunoSEQ multiplex PCR, yet TCRdb's version contains in-frame clones alone and is incomplete. This sample has about 90,000 clones, with around 47% found just once. Treatment reported: oral pan-JAK inhibitor, 5-10 mg twice daily. Sequenced here: CD8+ T cells sorted from blood, sampled at week 24, from a patient treated with tofacitinib. The source is a human donor with alopecia areata.

This clone was recorded a few times. The V call is TRBV2, the J call TRBJ1-3; no firm D call. CDR1 SNHLY and CDR2 FYNNEI come from the germline V gene. V lost 3 bases to trimming and J lost 0 bases, with 12 bases between them. The CDR3 is 16 amino acids. CDR3 sequence (DNA): TGTGCCAGCAGTGAGTTTGGCAGGAGCTCTGGAAACACCATATATTTT. Translation: CASSEFGRSSGNTIYF.

The V gene is TRBV9, the J gene TRBJ2-2, with D tentatively TRBD1 (5 bases). There are 15 residues in the CDR3. V lost 2 bases and J 5 bases, leaving 13 bases between the germline ends. The germline V gene encodes CDR1 SGDLS and CDR2 YYNGEE. As DNA, the CDR3 is TGTGCCAGCAGCGTCGCCCCAGGGCGGACCGGGGAGCTGTTTTTT. Translating it yields CASSVAPGRTGELFF.

This clone was seen more than once but under ten times. The rearrangement uses TRBV27 and TRBJ2-7; 7 bases are shared with TRBD2. Trimming at V came to 1 base and at J to 7 bases, leaving 13 bases not matched to a gene. The germline V gene encodes CDR1 MNHEY and CDR2 SMNVEV (reference sequence). The CDR3 contains 16 residues. Written as DNA, the CDR3 is TGTGCCAGCAGTTTATTGGGTCGGACGGGGGGTGAGGAGCAGTACTTC. Protein product: CASSLLGRTGGEEQYF.

The J gene is TRBJ1-4, the V gene TRBV4-3, with 12 bases fitting TRBD1. The CDR3 covers 18 residues. Trimming removed 4 bases from V and 8 bases from J; junction bases left unmatched: 14. CDR1 is LGHNA, CDR2 YSLEER, per germline. The CDR3, as DNA: TGCGCCAGCAGCCGCTTCCGGGACAGGGGGCTGGCAAGCGAAAAACTGTTTTTT. It specifies CASSRFRDRGLASEKLFF.

The chain is built from TRBV18 and TRBJ2-7, with TRBD2 matching 10 bases. Germline V CDR1 and CDR2: KGHSH, LQKENI. The J segment lost 1 base and the V segment lost 3 bases, leaving 0 bases of the junction unmatched. This CDR3 is built from 14 residues. In DNA form, the CDR3 reads TGTGCCAGCTCACCTAGCGGGAGGTCCTACGAGCAGTACTTC. Protein sequence: CASSPSGRSYEQYF.

This clone was counted between two and nine times. The chain is built from TRBV30 and TRBJ1-5; 8 positions match TRBD1. The CDR3 is 15 residues long. Germline-derived CDR1 and CDR2 are GTSNPN and SVGIG (reference sequence). Losses at the gene ends were 2 bases for V and 3 bases for J; bases not matched to a gene: 6. In DNA form, the CDR3 reads TGTGCCTGGAGTACTGACAGGGGCCACAATCAGCCCCAGCATTTT. This encodes CAWSTDRGHNQPQHF.

This clone was seen a handful of times. This rearrangement joins TRBV29-1 to TRBJ2-2; D perhaps matches TRBD1 (6 bases). Between the trimmed V and J ends, which lost 7 bases and 7 bases, there was a span of 16 bases. Germline V gives CDR1 SQVTM, CDR2 ANQGSEA. This CDR3 region has 13 residues. The CDR3: CSGVDSIIGELFF. CDR3 in DNA: TGCAGCGGAGTGGACAGTATCATCGGGGAGCTGTTTTTT.

This clone was recorded a few times. The genes are TRBV4-3 and TRBJ1-1; no clear D gene. CDR3 size: 15 residues. V lost 0 bases to trimming and J lost 1 base, with 9 bases between them. In germline, CDR1 is LGHNA, CDR2 YSLEER. The CDR3 bases are TGCGCCAGCAGCCAAGAAGCAGAGACGAACACTGAAGCTTTCTTT. Encoded protein: CASSQEAETNTEAFF.

The chain joins TRBV5-4 to TRBJ2-3; D may match TRBD1 or TRBD2 (6 bases each). Germline V gene data show CDR1 as SGHNT and CDR2 as YYREEE (reference sequence). The ends were cut back, 1 base at V and 3 bases at J, with 21 bases in the middle. The CDR3 is made up of 18 amino acids. The CDR3 bases are TGTGCCAGCAGCTTGACCTACGGGGGACATGGTGAAACAGATACGCAGTATTTT. Protein product: CASSLTYGGHGETDTQYF. The full variable domain, with the rest looked up from reference TRBV5-4 and TRBJ2-3, is ETGVTQSPTHLIKTRGQQVTLRCSSQSGHNTVSWYQQALGQGPQFIFQYYREEENGRGNFPPRFSGLQFPNYSSELNVNALELDDSALYLCASSLTYGGHGETDTQYFGPGTRLTVL.

The chain recombines TRBV14 with TRBJ2-1; no clear D gene. Germline CDR1 reads SGHDN; CDR2 reads FVKESK. V was shortened by 4 bases and J by 7 bases, with 8 bases between the two germline ends. The CDR3 sequence is 12 residues long. DNA for the CDR3: TGTGCCAGCAGCCCGGTGGGGAATGAGCAGTTCTTC. This encodes CASSPVGNEQFF.

J is TRBJ2-7 and V is TRBV4-1; 7 bases line up with TRBD1. CDR3 size: 14 residues. Germline V gene lookup returns CDR1 MGHRA and CDR2 YSYEKL. With 3 bases clipped from V and 2 bases from J, the junction kept 4 bases outside the gene matches. The CDR3 region has the DNA TGCGCCAGCAGCCAGACAGGGTGGGCCTACGAGCAGTACTTC. This codes for CASSQTGWAYEQYF.

The chain uses TRBV27 and TRBJ2-7, with TRBD2 matching 13 bases. CDR3 length: 16 residues. V was clipped by 5 bases and J by 4 bases; unmatched bases: 8. Germline CDR1 and CDR2: MNHEY and SMNVEV (reference sequence). The CDR3 sequence: CASSISGTSGNYEQYF. CDR3 nucleotide sequence: TGTGCCAGCAGTATCTCCGGGACTAGCGGGAATTACGAGCAGTACTTC.

The chain couples TRBV21-1 to TRBJ2-2; the D segment call TRBD1 is taken from the table without a DNA check. TRBV21-1 is designated a pseudogene. The CDR3 loop spans 16 amino acids. DNA of the CDR3: TGTGCCAGCAGCAAACAAGGGGCAGGCCGCCCCGGGGAGCTGTTTTTT. It specifies CASSKQGAGRPGELFF.

This clone was seen only a few times. The chain uses TRBV7-2 and TRBJ2-3; a weak D match, TRBD2 (6 bases). This CDR3 has 17 amino acids. Trimming removed 5 bases at V and 0 bases at J, with 18 bases between. From germline, CDR1 is SGHTA and CDR2 FQGNSA. CDR3 region: CASSRALDYDSTDTQYF. DNA for the CDR3: TGTGCCAGCAGCCGAGCCTTGGACTACGATAGCACAGATACGCAGTATTTT. The full variable domain, rest sourced from reference TRBV7-2 and TRBJ2-3, is GAGVSQSPSNKVTEKGKDVELRCDPISGHTALYWYRQSLGQGLEFLIYFQGNSAPDKSGLPSDRFSAERTGGSVSTLTIQRTQQEDSAVYLCASSRALDYDSTDTQYFGPGTRLTVL.

The chain has TRBV4-3 and TRBJ2-3; 8 bases fit TRBD1. J lost 4 bases, V lost 1 base, and 4 bases had no gene match. Looked up from germline, CDR1 is LGHNA and CDR2 is YSLEER. The CDR3 runs 15 residues. The CDR3 reads CASSQGTGWADTQYF. The CDR3 nucleotides are TGCGCCAGCAGCCAAGGGACAGGGTGGGCAGATACGCAGTATTTT.

V gene TRBV15 combines with J gene TRBJ2-7; possibly TRBD2 for D (6 bases). Per germline, CDR1 LNHNV and CDR2 YYDKDF (reference sequence). The ends were cut back, 1 base at V and 2 bases at J, with 9 bases in the middle. The CDR3 has 14 residues. In DNA, the CDR3 is TGTGCCACCAGCAGAGGACTAGTTACCTACGAGCAGTACTTC. It encodes CATSRGLVTYEQYF.

This clone was found a few times. This chain uses TRBV29-1 with TRBJ2-7, with D hard to call. Germline V gene data show CDR1 as SQVTM and CDR2 as ANQGSEA. V gave up 3 bases and J gave up 7 bases, with 10 bases separating them. This CDR3 comprises 11 residues. CDR3 bases: TGCAGCGTTGATCAAAATGGGGAGCAGTACTTC. This sequence encodes CSVDQNGEQYF.

CDR3 in amino acids: CASSIGLRGNQPQHF. The CDR3 nucleotides read TGTGCCAGTAGTATCGGCCTCAGGGGGAATCAGCCCCAGCATTTT. V gene TRBV19 combines with J gene TRBJ1-5, with 7 bases that match TRBD1. Germline lookup yields CDR1 LNHDA and CDR2 SQIVND (reference sequence). CDR3 length: 15 amino acids. The trim removed 3 bases at V and 4 bases at J, leaving 6 bases unmatched.

This clone has more than one count but fewer than ten. The chain is built from TRBV4-2 and TRBJ2-7; the D call may be TRBD1 or TRBD2 (5 bases each). The CDR3 is 15 residues long. CDR1 is LGHNA, CDR2 YNFKEQ, per germline. V was shortened by 1 base and J by 3 bases, with 13 bases between the two germline ends. Here the CDR3 reads CASSQGGTGGYEQYF. The CDR3, as DNA: TGTGCCAGCAGCCAAGGAGGGACCGGAGGCTACGAGCAGTACTTC.

The gene calls are TRBV7-9 and TRBJ2-5; the D gene is possibly TRBD2 (7 bases). From germline, CDR1 is SEHNR and CDR2 FQNEAQ (reference sequence). The CDR3 runs 15 residues. Deletions cut 2 bases from V and 4 bases from J, with 14 bases between. The CDR3 loop reads CASSLHTGRGETQYF. CDR3 coding DNA: TGTGCCAGCAGCTTACATACAGGGAGGGGAGAGACCCAGTACTTC. The full variable domain, its missing parts supplied by reference TRBV7-9 and TRBJ2-5, is DTGVSQNPRHKITKRGQNVTFRCDPISEHNRLYWYRQTLGQGPEFLTYFQNEAQLEKSRLLSDRFSAERPKGSFSTLEIQRTEQGDSAMYLCASSLHTGRGETQYFGPGTRLLVL.